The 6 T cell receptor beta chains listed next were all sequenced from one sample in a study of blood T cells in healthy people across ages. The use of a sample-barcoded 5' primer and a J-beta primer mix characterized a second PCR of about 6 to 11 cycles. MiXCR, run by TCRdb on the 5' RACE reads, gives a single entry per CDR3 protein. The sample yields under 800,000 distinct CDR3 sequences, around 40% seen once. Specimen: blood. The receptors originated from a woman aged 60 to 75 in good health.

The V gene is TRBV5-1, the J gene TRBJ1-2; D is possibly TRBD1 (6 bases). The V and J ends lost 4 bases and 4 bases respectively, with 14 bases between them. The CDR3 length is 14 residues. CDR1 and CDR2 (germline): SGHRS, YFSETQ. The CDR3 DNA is TGCGCCAGCAGCCCCGAGGGGGAGGGCTATGGCTACACCTTC. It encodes CASSPEGEGYGYTF.

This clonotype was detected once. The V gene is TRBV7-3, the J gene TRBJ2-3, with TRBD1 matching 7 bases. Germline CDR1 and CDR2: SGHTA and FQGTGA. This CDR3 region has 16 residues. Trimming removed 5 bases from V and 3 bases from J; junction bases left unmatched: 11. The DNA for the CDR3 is TGTGCCAGCAGCCAAAGCCGGACAGGTTCTACAGATACGCAGTATTTT. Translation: CASSQSRTGSTDTQYF.

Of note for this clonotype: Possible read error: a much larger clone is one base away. The DNA for the CDR3 is TGTGCCAGCAGCGTAGGGGTTGATCTGGGGGAGACCCAGTACTTC. Translation gives CASSVGVDLGETQYF. The V gene is TRBV9, the J gene TRBJ2-5; no firm D call. V lost 0 bases, J lost 5 bases, and 14 bases lay in between. This CDR3 has 15 amino acids. Germline CDR1 is SGDLS and CDR2 is YYNGEE. Complete variable domain (other parts from reference TRBV9 and TRBJ2-5): DSGVTQTPKHLITATGQRVTLRCSPRSGDLSVYWYQQSLDQGLQFLIQYYNGEERAKGNILERFSAQQFPDLHSELNLSSLELGDSALYFCASSVGVDLGETQYFGPGTRLLVL.

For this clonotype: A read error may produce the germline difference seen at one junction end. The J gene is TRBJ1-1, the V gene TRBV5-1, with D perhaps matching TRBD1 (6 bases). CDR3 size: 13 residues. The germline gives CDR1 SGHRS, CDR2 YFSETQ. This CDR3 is CASSLGGETEAFF. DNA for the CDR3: TGTGCCAGCAGTTTAGGGGGGGAGACTGAAGCTTTCTTT.

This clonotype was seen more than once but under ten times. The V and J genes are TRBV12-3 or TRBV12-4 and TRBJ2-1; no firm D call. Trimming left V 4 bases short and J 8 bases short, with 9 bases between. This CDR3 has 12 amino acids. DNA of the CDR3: TGTGCCAGCAGTTCCCCTAGGGATGAGCAGTTCTTC. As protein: CASSSPRDEQFF.

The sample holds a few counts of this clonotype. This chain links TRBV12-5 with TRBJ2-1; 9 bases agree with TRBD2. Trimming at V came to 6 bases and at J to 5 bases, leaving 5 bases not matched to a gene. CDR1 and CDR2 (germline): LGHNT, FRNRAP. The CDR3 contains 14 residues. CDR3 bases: TGTGCTAGTGGCTCCGGGACTAGCCACAATGAGCAGTTCTTC. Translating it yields CASGSGTSHNEQFF.